The rows below give T cell receptor beta chains drawn from one sample of a study of T-cell memory formation after mild COVID-19. TCRdb used MiXCR to reprocess the 5' RACE reads, holding one entry per CDR3 protein. The table shows around 220,000 distinct CDR3 sequences, with 16% occurring only once. Material for sequencing was PBMCs or a T cell subset sorted from them (not recorded which). These receptors were taken from a man aged 18 to 29 who had mild COVID-19 (a few samples of this study predate the infection). Cell type and time point are not known. CDR3s include the opening cysteine and the closing phenylalanine or tryptophan. Each record gives: V gene, D gene, J gene, clone size, CDR3 length, CDR3 protein, CDR3 DNA. The D gene is left open where the match is weak. Where a row states a size, it is once, few, many or the class of an expanded clone; other rows omit it.

TRBV4-1	NA	TRBJ1-6	many	17	CASSQARLGAGNSPLHF	TGCGCCAGCAGCCAAGCTAGATTAGGGGCGGGAAATTCACCCCTCCACTTT
TRBV6-2/TRBV6-3	TRBD2	TRBJ2-5	NA	18	CASSRQPGLAGGQETQYF	TGTGCCAGCAGCAGGCAACCGGGACTAGCGGGGGGGCAAGAGACCCAGTACTTC
TRBV20-1	NA	TRBJ2-2	NA	15	CSARPKGSNTGELFF	TGCAGTGCTAGGCCAAAAGGGTCGAACACCGGGGAGCTGTTTTTT
TRBV29-1	NA	TRBJ2-3	few	12	CSVDVAADTHYF	TGCAGCGTTGACGTAGCTGCAGATACGCATTATTTT
TRBV19	TRBD1	TRBJ1-2	few	16	CASRPGPGQGTGGYTF	TGTGCCAGTAGGCCCGGCCCGGGACAGGGTACGGGTGGCTACACCTTC
TRBV5-1	TRBD2	TRBJ2-3	NA	15	CASSLPAGGSDTQYF	TGCGCCAGCAGCTTACCAGCGGGGGGCTCAGATACGCAGTATTTT
TRBV12-3/TRBV12-4	NA	TRBJ2-5	NA	15	CASSFYGGRKETQYF	TGTGCCAGCAGTTTTTACGGGGGGCGTAAAGAGACCCAGTACTTC
TRBV29-1	NA	TRBJ2-5	many	14	CSVVDFALQETQYF	TGCAGCGTTGTAGATTTTGCCCTCCAAGAGACCCAGTACTTC
TRBV11-3	NA	TRBJ2-1	NA	15	CASSFGGGVTNEQFF	TGTGCCAGCAGCTTTGGGGGCGGGGTGACAAATGAGCAGTTCTTC
TRBV5-1	TRBD2	TRBJ2-1	many	15	CASSWQAGGLNEQFF	TGCGCCAGCAGCTGGCAAGCGGGGGGGCTTAATGAGCAGTTCTTC
TRBV12-3/TRBV12-4	NA	TRBJ2-3	many	14	CASSFGGLADTQYF	TGTGCCAGCAGTTTCGGGGGCTTGGCAGATACGCAGTATTTT
TRBV18	NA	TRBJ1-5	NA	12	CASSQGNQPQHF	TGTGCCAGCTCACAGGGGAACCAGCCCCAGCATTTT
TRBV25-1	NA	TRBJ2-2	few	15	CASSGLTGKVGELFF	TGTGCCAGCAGTGGGCTAACAGGGAAGGTCGGGGAGCTGTTTTTT
TRBV28	NA	TRBJ2-7	NA	13	CASSLTLPYEQYF	TGTGCCAGCAGTTTAACTCTCCCCTACGAGCAGTACTTC
TRBV20-1	NA	TRBJ2-5	NA	10	CSPRAETQYF	TGCAGCCCCAGGGCGGAGACCCAGTACTTC
TRBV4-3	NA	TRBJ1-2	few	15	CASSQDQRGALGYTF	TGCGCCAGCAGCCAAGATCAAAGGGGGGCGCTGGGCTACACCTTC
TRBV7-2	TRBD1	TRBJ1-5	few	14	CASSLQGGPQPQHF	TGTGCCAGCAGCTTACAGGGGGGTCCTCAGCCCCAGCATTTT
TRBV7-9	NA	TRBJ1-6	few	16	CASSLGASSYNSPLHF	TGTGCCAGCAGCTTAGGCGCTAGCTCCTATAATTCACCCCTCCACTTT
TRBV11-2	TRBD1	TRBJ1-1	NA	16	CASSSTGRTGNTEAFF	TGTGCCAGCAGCTCGACCGGACGGACAGGGAACACTGAAGCTTTCTTT
TRBV7-9	TRBD2	TRBJ2-5	many	16	CASSKITAGGQETQYF	TGTGCCAGCAGTAAGATAACAGCGGGGGGACAAGAGACCCAGTACTTC
TRBV28	NA	TRBJ1-4	NA	15	CASSLDWARSEKLFF	TGTGCCAGCAGTTTAGACTGGGCTAGGTCGGAAAAACTGTTTTTT
TRBV7-9	NA	TRBJ1-2	NA	14	CASSSDSSLGGYTF	TGTGCCAGCAGCTCCGACAGTTCCCTCGGAGGCTACACCTTC
TRBV20-1	NA	TRBJ2-1	NA	12	CSALRGYNEQFF	TGCAGTGCTCTCCGCGGGTACAATGAGCAGTTCTTC
TRBV21-1	NA	TRBJ2-5	few	15	CASTVNRQDQETQYF	TGTGCCAGCACCGTCAATCGACAGGATCAAGAGACCCAGTACTTC
TRBV29-1	NA	TRBJ1-3	NA	14	CSVGESTSGNTIYF	TGCAGCGTGGGGGAGAGCACCTCTGGAAACACCATATATTTT
TRBV6-1	NA	TRBJ1-5	few	14	CASSHDYSNQPQHF	TGTGCCAGCAGCCACGATTATAGCAATCAGCCCCAGCATTTT
TRBV4-2	NA	TRBJ1-6	NA	15	CASSQRGIADSPLHF	TGTGCCAGCAGCCAGCGGGGGATCGCTGATTCACCCCTCCACTTT
TRBV6-2/TRBV6-3	NA	TRBJ2-3	few	18	CASPTPGSASSSTDTQYF	TGTGCCAGCCCCACCCCCGGATCGGCTAGCTCTAGCACAGATACGCAGTATTTT
TRBV27	NA	TRBJ2-3	many	14	CASRINPLASTQYF	TGTGCCAGCAGAATAAACCCCTTGGCGTCTACGCAGTATTTT
TRBV5-4	NA	TRBJ1-2	once	15	CASSLGVQEVYGYTF	TGTGCCAGCAGCTTGGGAGTCCAGGAGGTTTATGGCTACACCTTC
TRBV7-2	TRBD1	TRBJ2-1	many	16	CASSDLGTGYYNEQFF	TGTGCCAGCAGCGACCTAGGGACAGGGTACTACAATGAGCAGTTCTTC
TRBV24-1	NA	TRBJ1-1	NA	14	CATSDDGREAEAFF	TGTGCCACCAGTGACGACGGACGAGAAGCTGAAGCTTTCTTT
TRBV5-1	TRBD2	TRBJ2-5	NA	16	CASSFWAGGRQETQYF	TGCGCCAGCAGCTTTTGGGCGGGGGGCCGTCAAGAGACCCAGTACTTC
TRBV5-1	NA	TRBJ1-6	few	15	CASSLAGHSNSPLHF	TGCGCCAGCAGCTTGGCCGGACATAGTAATTCACCCCTCCACTTT
TRBV6-5	TRBD1	TRBJ2-7	NA	14	CASSQTGSGNEQYF	TGTGCCAGCAGTCAGACAGGGAGTGGCAACGAGCAGTACTTC
TRBV11-3	NA	TRBJ1-1	few	13	CASSPNTNTEAFF	TGTGCCAGCAGCCCAAACACGAACACTGAAGCTTTCTTT